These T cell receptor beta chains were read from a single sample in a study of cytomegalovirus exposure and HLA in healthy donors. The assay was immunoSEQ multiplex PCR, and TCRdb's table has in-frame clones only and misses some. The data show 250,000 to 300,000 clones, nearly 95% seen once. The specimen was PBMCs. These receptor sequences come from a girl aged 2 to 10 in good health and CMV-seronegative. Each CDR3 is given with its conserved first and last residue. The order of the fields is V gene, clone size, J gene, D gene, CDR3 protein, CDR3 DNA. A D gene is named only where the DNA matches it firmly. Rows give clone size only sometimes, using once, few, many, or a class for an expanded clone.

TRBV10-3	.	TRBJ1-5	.	CAISESGGDSNQPQHF	TGTGCCATCAGTGAGTCAGGAGGGGATAGCAATCAGCCCCAGCATTTT
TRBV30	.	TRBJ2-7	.	CAWGMTGYEQYF	TGTGCCTGGGGGATGACAGGATACGAGCAGTACTTT
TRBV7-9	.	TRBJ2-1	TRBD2	CSSSWGPTSGKTNEQFF	TGTTCCAGCAGCTGGGGACCGACTAGCGGAAAGACCAATGAGCAGTTCTTC
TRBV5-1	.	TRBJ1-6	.	CASSRQSSYNSPLHF	TGCGCCAGCAGTCGACAGAGCTCCTATAATTCACCCCTCCACTTT
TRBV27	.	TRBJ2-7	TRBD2	CASRGGYEQYF	TGTGCCAGCCGCGGGGGCTACGAGCAGTACTTC
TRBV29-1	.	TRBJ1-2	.	CSVPVTEQGRYGYTF	TGCAGCGTTCCCGTCACCGAACAGGGCCGGTATGGCTACACCTTC
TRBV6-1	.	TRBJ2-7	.	CASKGRGGGYEQYF	TGTGCCAGCAAGGGGCGTGGGGGCGGTTACGAGCAGTACTTC
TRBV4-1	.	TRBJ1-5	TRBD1	CASSQVETGHQPQHF	TGCGCCAGCAGCCAAGTCGAGACAGGGCATCAGCCCCAGCATTTT
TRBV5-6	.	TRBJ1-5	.	CARWVGADQPQHF	TGTGCCAGGTGGGTGGGGGCTGATCAGCCCCAGCATTTT
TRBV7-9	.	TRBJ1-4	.	CASSEVNDEKLFF	TGTGCCAGCAGCGAGGTCAATGATGAAAAACTGTTTTTT
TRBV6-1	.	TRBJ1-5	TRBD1	CASELTTGERQPQHF	TGTGCCAGCGAATTGACGACAGGGGAACGTCAGCCCCAGCATTTT
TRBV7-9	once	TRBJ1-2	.	CASSFEGVDGYTF	TGTGCCAGCAGCTTTGAAGGGGTTGATGGCTACACCTTC
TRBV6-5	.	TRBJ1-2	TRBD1	CASSSLLTGEDGYTF	TGTGCCAGCAGTTCACTTCTTACAGGGGAAGATGGCTACACCTTC
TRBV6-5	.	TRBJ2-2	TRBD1	CASRPQTGGNGELFF	TGTGCCAGCAGGCCCCAAACAGGGGGCAACGGGGAGCTGTTTTTT
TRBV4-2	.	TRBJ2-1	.	CASSQSITEYNEQFF	TGTGCCAGCAGCCAAAGTATAACAGAATACAATGAGCAGTTCTTC
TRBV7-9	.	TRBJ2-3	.	CASSLGVKDTQYF	TGTGCCAGCAGCCTCGGGGTCAAAGATACGCAGTATTTT
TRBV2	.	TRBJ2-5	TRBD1	CASGTGVEETQYF	TGTGCCAGCGGTACAGGGGTTGAGGAGACCCAGTACTTC
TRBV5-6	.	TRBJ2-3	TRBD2	CASSLVSGRTMGTDTQYF	TGTGCCAGCAGCTTGGTTAGCGGGAGGACCATGGGCACAGATACGCAGTATTTT
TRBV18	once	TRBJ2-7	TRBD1	CASSSNRGDSGEQYF	TGTGCCAGCTCATCCAACAGGGGGGATTCAGGAGAGCAGTACTTC
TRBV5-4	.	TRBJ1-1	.	CASSLSRAGTEAFF	TGTGCCAGCAGCTTGTCCAGGGCCGGCACTGAAGCTTTCTTT
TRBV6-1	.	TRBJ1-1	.	CASKYTGPNTEAFF	TGTGCCAGCAAGTATACAGGCCCTAACACTGAAGCTTTCTTT
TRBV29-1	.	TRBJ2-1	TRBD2	CSVEETSGGFGEQFF	TGCAGCGTTGAAGAGACTAGCGGGGGGTTCGGTGAGCAGTTCTTC
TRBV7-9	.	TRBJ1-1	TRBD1	CASSQGQGGTEAFF	TGTGCCAGCAGCCAGGGACAGGGAGGAACTGAAGCTTTCTTT
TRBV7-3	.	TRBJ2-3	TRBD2	CASSLAALAGPTDTQYF	TGTGCCAGCAGCTTGGCGGCACTAGCGGGGCCCACAGATACGCAGTATTTT
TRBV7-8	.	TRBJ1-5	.	CASSLGGYSNQPQHF	TGTGCCAGCAGCTTAGGAGGTTATAGCAATCAGCCCCAGCATTTT
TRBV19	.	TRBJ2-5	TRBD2	CASTPTSGRAGETQYF	TGTGCCAGTACCCCGACTAGCGGGAGGGCCGGGGAGACCCAGTACTTC
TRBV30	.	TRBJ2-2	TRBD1	CAWCRDRGTGELFF	TGTGCCTGGTGCCGGGACAGGGGTACCGGGGAGCTGTTTTTT
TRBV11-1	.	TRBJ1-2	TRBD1	CASSSTGLGYTF	TGTGCCAGCAGCTCGACAGGGTTAGGCTACACCTTC
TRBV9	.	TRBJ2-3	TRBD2	CASRTSGADTQYF	TGTGCCAGCAGGACTAGCGGTGCGGATACGCAGTATTTT
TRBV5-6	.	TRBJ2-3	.	CASSLGLNTDTQYF	TGTGCCAGCAGCTTGGGTCTTAACACAGATACGCAGTATTTT
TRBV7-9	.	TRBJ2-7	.	CAGSLTYEQYF	TGTGCCGGCAGCCTTACTTACGAGCAGTACTTC
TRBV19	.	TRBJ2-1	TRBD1	CASSIVAGQGLNEQFF	TGTGCCAGTAGTATAGTAGCCGGACAGGGACTCAATGAGCAGTTCTTC
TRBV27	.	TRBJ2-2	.	CASSSGTNTGELFF	TGTGCCAGCAGTTCGGGGACGAACACCGGGGAGCTGTTTTTT
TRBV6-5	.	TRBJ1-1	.	CASIGQLNTEAFF	TGTGCCAGCATAGGACAGCTGAACACTGAAGCTTTCTTT
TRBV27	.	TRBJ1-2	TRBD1	CASTTGDRSGYTF	TGTGCCAGCACCACGGGGGACAGGTCCGGCTACACCTTC
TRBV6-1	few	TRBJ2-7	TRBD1	CASSPTGTGSYEQYF	TGTGCCAGCAGTCCTACCGGGACAGGGTCCTACGAGCAGTACTTC
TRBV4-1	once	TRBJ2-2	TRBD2	CASDPGTSGRLNTGELFF	TGCGCCAGCGACCCCGGGACTAGCGGGAGGTTGAACACCGGGGAGCTGTTTTTT
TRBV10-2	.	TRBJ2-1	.	CASSEGGLAATREQFF	TGCGCCAGCAGTGAAGGGGGTCTAGCGGCTACTAGGGAGCAGTTCTTC
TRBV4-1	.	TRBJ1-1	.	CASSQEGGPRAFF	TGCGCCAGCAGCCAAGAAGGGGGACCGAGGGCTTTCTTT